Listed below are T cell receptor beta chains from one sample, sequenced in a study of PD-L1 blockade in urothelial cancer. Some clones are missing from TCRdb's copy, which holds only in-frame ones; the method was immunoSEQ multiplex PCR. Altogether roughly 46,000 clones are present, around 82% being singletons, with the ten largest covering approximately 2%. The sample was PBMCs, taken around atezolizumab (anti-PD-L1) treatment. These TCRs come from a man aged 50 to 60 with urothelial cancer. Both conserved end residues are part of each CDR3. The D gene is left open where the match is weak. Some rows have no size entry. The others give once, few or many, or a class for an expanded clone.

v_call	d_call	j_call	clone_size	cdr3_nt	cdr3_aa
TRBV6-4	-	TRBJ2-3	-	TGTGCCAGCAGTGACACAGGAGCCTACACAGATACGCAGTATTTT	CASSDTGAYTDTQYF
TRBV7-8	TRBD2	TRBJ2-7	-	TGTGCCAGCAGCTTAGTTCCTAGCGGGAGCTACGAGCAGTACTTC	CASSLVPSGSYEQYF
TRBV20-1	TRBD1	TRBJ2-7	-	TGCAGTGCAACGACAGGGGCGGAGCAGTACTTC	CSATTGAEQYF
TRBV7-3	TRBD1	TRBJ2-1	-	TGTGCCAGCAGTCCTGACAGGGCCTCCTACAATGAGCAGTTCTTC	CASSPDRASYNEQFF
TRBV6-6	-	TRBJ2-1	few	TGTGCCAGCAGTTACTCGGCTAGCCACAATGAGCAGTTCTTC	CASSYSASHNEQFF
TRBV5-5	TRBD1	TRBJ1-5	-	TGTGCCAGCAGCTTGGATATAGGGACAGCGGTTGGTCAGCCCCAGCATTTT	CASSLDIGTAVGQPQHF
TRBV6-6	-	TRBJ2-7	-	TGTGCCAGCAGTTCCAATTCCTACGAGCAGTACTTC	CASSSNSYEQYF
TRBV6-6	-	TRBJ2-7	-	TGTGCCAGCAGTTACTCTAGCGGTAGCTCCTACGAGCAGTACTTC	CASSYSSGSSYEQYF
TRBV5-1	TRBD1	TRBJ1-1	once	TGCGCCAGCAGTCCAGGGGGGCCTGAAGCTTTCTTT	CASSPGGPEAFF
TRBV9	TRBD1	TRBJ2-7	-	TGTGCCAGCAGCGTGAGCGACAGGGAAAGGATCGAGCAGTACTTC	CASSVSDRERIEQYF
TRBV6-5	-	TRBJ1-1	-	TGTGCCAGCAGTCCCCCGACAGGAATGAACACTGAAGCTTTCTTT	CASSPPTGMNTEAFF